This T cell receptor (beta chain) comes out of a study of OX40 agonist ivuxolimab in advanced cancers. The study in broad terms: The costimulatory receptor OX40 (CD134) was targeted by ivuxolimab, a fully human IgG2 agonistic monoclonal antibody. Intravenous ivuxolimab was administered to patients every 2 weeks at six dose levels: 0.01, 0.1, 0.3, 1.5, 3 and 10 mg/kg. Of the roughly 53 patients in dose escalation, 19 had hepatocellular carcinoma, roughly 15 had melanoma, 9 had renal cell carcinoma and 9 had head and neck cancer. In the dose-escalation cohort, 75% to 85% of patients were male, and the mean age was 60 years with a range of roughly 20 to 79. Patients were allowed to have had prior anti-PD-1, anti-PD-L1 or anti-CTLA-4 therapy, and more than 30% of the dose-escalation patients had previously received checkpoint inhibitors. Three dose-escalation patients achieved partial responses, one with hepatocellular carcinoma and two with cutaneous melanoma. The purpose of peripheral TCRbeta sequencing was to test whether ivuxolimab changed TCR sequence diversity and led to clonal T-cell expansion. The monotherapy dose-escalation portion (N = 52 patients) of the phase I ivuxolimab trial is reported in the paper. The paper as a whole reports these results and caveats: Which antigens the clonally expanded peripheral T cells were specific for was not determined. In partial responders in the 0.1-3.0 mg/kg groups, normalized peripheral clonal expansion was found to be among the lowest, especially among CD8+ T cells. At doses from 0.1 to 3.0 mg/kg, clonal expansion was seen in both CD4+ and CD8+ blood T cells between baseline and week 6. After ivuxolimab, CD8+ T cells had more expanded clones than CD4+ T cells on average. Low levels of normalized T-cell clonal expansion were also seen in some nonresponding patients.

For sequencing of the TCRbeta CDR3 region, genomic DNA was extracted from the sorted cells. The immunoSEQ Assay was used to sequence the TCRbeta CDR3 regions. The table was pulled from immuneACCESS by TCRdb, which kept in-frame rearrangements only. Such tables lose some clones; where checked, under half of the loss comes from unresolved V genes, and the rest has no known cause. This sample gives roughly 40,000 clones in total; about 86% of them show up just once. The ten largest clones represent 21% of the sample. To note about this clone: Its antigen is unknown. Per-base quality was not reported, and no clone a single base away is much larger than it.

Trimming costs V 2 bases and J 6 bases, and their ends lie 8 bases apart. The germline V gene (reference sequence) provides CDR1 SGHKS and CDR2 YYEKEE. There are 12 amino acids in the CDR3, from cysteine to phenylalanine inclusive. Of the read, only the CDR3 DNA is kept; its 36 bases are in frame from base 1. The trial excluded patients who had a history of autoimmune disease or who were on systemic immunosuppression. Peripheral blood for TCR sequencing was collected from all dose cohorts at baseline, on cycle 4 day 1, and on cycle 7 day 1. The samples were drawn from a first-in-human, open-label, multicenter phase I dose-escalation trial of ivuxolimab. Adults with locally advanced or metastatic melanoma, renal cell, hepatocellular, or head and neck squamous cell carcinoma were enrolled in the trial. CD4+ and CD8+ T cells were sorted separately from peripheral blood before TCR sequencing.

The starting material was CD4+ or CD8+ T cells sorted from blood, obtained in a trial of the OX40 agonist ivuxolimab. The chain couples TRBV5-5 to TRBJ1-1, with no reliable assignment of the D segment. The TCR originated in an adult with an advanced solid tumor such as melanoma, head and neck, liver or kidney cancer. Here the CDR3 is given as CASSFGMPEAFF. The nucleotide sequence is given as TGTGCCAGCAGCTTCGGGATGCCTGAAGCTTTCTTT.